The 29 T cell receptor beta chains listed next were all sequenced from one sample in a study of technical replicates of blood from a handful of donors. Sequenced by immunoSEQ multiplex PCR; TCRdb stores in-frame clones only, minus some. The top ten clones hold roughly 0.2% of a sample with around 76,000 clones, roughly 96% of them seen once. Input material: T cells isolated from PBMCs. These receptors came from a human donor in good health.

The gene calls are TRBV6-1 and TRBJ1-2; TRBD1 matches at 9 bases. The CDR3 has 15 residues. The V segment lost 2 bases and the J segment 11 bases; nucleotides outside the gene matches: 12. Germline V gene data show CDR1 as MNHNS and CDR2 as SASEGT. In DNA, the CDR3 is TGTGCCAGCAGTGAAAATTTCACAGGGGGCAGGAAATACACCTTC. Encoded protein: CASSENFTGGRKYTF.

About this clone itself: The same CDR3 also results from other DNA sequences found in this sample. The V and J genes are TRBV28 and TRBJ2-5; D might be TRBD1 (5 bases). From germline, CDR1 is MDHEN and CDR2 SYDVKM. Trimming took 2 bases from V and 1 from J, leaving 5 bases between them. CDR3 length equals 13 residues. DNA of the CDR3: TGTGCCAGCAGTTTACAGGGCCAAGAGACCCAGTACTTC. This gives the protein CASSLQGQETQYF.

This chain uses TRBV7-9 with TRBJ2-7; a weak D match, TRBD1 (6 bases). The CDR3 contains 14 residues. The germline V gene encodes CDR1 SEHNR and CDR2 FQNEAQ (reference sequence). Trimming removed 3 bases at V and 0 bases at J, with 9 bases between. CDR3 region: CASSFEDSSYEQYF. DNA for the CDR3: TGTGCCAGCAGCTTCGAGGACAGCTCCTACGAGCAGTACTTC.

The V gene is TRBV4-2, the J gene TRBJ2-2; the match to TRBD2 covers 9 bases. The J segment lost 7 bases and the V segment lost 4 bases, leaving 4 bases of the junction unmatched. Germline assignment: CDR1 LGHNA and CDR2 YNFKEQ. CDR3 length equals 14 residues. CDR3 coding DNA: TGTGCCAGCAGCCTGGGACTAGCTAACGGGGAGCTGTTTTTT. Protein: CASSLGLANGELFF.

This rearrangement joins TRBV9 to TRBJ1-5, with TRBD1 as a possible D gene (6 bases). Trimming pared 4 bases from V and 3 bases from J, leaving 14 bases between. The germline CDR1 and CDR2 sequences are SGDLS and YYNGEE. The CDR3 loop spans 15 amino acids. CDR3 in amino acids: CASSLEGQANQPQHF. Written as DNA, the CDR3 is TGTGCCAGCAGCCTCGAGGGACAAGCCAATCAGCCCCAGCATTTT.

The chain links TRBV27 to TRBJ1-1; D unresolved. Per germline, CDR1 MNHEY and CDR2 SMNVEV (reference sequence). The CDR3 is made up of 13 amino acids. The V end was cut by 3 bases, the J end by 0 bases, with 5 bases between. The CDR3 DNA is TGTGCCAGCAGTTTTTTAATGAACACTGAAGCTTTCTTT. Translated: CASSFLMNTEAFF.

CDR3 DNA: TGTGCCAGCAGGATGGGGGGGAGCCCTGGAAACACCATATATTTT. Translated, it gives CASRMGGSPGNTIYF. The V gene is TRBV2, the J gene TRBJ1-3; tentative D call: TRBD1 (5 bases). Trimming stripped 6 bases from V and 2 bases from J, with 14 bases between. Germline values: CDR1 SNHLY, CDR2 FYNNEI. The CDR3 runs to 15 residues.

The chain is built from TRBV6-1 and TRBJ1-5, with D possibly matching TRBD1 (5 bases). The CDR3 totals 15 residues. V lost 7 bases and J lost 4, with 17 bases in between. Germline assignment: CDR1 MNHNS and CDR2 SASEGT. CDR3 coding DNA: TGTGCCAGCAAGGCAGGTGCCGGGGGAAATCAGCCCCAGCATTTT. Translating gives CASKAGAGGNQPQHF.

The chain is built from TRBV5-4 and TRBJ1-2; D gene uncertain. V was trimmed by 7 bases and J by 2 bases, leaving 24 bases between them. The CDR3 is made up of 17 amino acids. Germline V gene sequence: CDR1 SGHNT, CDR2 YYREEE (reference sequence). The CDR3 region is CASHGQSRPGGNYGYTF. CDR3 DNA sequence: TGTGCCAGCCATGGGCAGTCCAGACCGGGAGGCAACTATGGCTACACCTTC.

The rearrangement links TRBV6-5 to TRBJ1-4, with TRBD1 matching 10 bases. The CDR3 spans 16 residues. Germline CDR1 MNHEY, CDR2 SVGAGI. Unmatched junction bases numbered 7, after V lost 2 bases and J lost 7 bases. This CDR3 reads CASSYHQTGGREKLFF. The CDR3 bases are TGTGCCAGCAGTTACCACCAGACAGGGGGCCGTGAAAAACTGTTTTTT.

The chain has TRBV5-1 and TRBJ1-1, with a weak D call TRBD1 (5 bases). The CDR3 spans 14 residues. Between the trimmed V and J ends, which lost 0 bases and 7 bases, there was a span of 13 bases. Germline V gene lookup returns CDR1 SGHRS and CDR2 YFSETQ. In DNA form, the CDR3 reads TGCGCCAGCAGCTTGGGGGGCGCATATAATGAAGCTTTCTTT. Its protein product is CASSLGGAYNEAFF.

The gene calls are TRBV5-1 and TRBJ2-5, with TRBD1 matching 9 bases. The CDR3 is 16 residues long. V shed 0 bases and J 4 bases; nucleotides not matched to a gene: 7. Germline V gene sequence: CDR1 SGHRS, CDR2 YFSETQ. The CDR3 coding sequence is TGCGCCAGCAGCTTGGGGGGACAGGGTCTTGCAGAGACCCAGTACTTC. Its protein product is CASSLGGQGLAETQYF.

The CDR3 DNA reads TGTGCCACCAGCAGAGCGAACAGGGGAACTGAAGCTTTCTTT. This sequence encodes CATSRANRGTEAFF. The rearrangement uses TRBV15 and TRBJ1-1, with TRBD1 matching 7 bases. V trimming: 1 base; J trimming: 5 bases; junction bases outside the gene matches: 4. The germline V gene has CDR1 LNHNV and CDR2 YYDKDF (reference sequence). This CDR3 is built from 14 residues.

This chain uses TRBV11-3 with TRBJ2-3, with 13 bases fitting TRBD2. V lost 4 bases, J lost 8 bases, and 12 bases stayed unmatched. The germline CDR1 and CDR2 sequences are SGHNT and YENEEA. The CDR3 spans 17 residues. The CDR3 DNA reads TGTGCCAGCAGCTCGACTAGCGGGGGGCTAAGTCTCAGTACGCAGTATTTT. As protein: CASSSTSGGLSLSTQYF.

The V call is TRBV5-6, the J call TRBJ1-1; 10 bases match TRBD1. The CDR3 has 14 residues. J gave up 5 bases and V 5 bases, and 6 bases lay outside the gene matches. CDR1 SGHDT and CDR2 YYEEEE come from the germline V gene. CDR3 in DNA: TGTGCCAGCAGAGGGGACAGGGGAAGAACTGAAGCTTTCTTT. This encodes CASRGDRGRTEAFF.

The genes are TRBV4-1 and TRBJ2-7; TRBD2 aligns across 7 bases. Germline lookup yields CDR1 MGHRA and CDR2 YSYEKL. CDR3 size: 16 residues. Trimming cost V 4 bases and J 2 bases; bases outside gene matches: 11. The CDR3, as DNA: TGCGCCAGCAGCCTCCAGAAGAGCGGGAACCCCTACGAGCAGTACTTC. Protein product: CASSLQKSGNPYEQYF.

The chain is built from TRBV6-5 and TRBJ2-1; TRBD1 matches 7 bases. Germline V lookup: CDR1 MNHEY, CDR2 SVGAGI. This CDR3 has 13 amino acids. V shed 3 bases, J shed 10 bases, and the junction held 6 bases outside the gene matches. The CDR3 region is CASSYDRDSEQFF. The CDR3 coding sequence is TGTGCCAGCAGTTATGACAGGGATTCCGAGCAGTTCTTC.

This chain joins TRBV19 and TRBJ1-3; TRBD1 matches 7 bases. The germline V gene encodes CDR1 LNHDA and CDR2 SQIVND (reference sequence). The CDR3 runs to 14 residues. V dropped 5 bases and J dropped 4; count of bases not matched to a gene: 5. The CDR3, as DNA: TGTGCCAGTAGTCCGACGACAGGGGGAAACACCATATATTTT. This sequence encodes CASSPTTGGNTIYF.

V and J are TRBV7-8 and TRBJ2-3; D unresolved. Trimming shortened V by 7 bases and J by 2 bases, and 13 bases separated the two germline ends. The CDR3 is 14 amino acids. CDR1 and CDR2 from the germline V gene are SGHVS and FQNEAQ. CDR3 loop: CASTTSGITDTQYF. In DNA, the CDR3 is TGTGCCAGCACCACCTCAGGCATCACAGATACGCAGTATTTT.

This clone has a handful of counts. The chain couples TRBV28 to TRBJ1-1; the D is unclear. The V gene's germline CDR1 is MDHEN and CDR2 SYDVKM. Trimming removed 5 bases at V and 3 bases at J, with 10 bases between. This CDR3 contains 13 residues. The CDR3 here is CASSVTRYTEAFF. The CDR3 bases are TGTGCCAGCAGTGTCACACGTTACACTGAAGCTTTCTTT.

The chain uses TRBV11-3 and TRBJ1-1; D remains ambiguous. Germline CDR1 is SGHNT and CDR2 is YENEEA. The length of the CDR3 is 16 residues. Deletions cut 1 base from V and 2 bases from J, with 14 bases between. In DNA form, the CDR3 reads TGTGCCAGCAGCTTAGGTTCCGGGGTCGGAAACACTGAAGCTTTCTTT. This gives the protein CASSLGSGVGNTEAFF.

Here the CDR3 DNA reads TGTGCCAGCAGGAGGGACACCAACTATGGCTACACCTTC. As protein: CASRRDTNYGYTF. This chain links TRBV2 with TRBJ1-2; D is perhaps TRBD1 (6 bases). This CDR3 spans 13 amino acids. Germline V gives CDR1 SNHLY, CDR2 FYNNEI. Deletions cut 6 bases from V and 2 bases from J, with 10 bases between.

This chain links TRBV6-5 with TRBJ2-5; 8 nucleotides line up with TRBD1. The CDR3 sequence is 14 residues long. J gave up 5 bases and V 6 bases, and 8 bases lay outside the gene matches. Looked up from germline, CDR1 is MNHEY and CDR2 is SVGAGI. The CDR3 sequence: CASRNQGAWETQYF. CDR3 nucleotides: TGTGCCAGCAGAAACCAGGGGGCCTGGGAGACCCAGTACTTC.

CDR3 residues: CASSLEGAGRNSPLHF. The CDR3 region has the DNA TGTGCCAGCAGCTTGGAGGGGGCGGGACGTAATTCACCCCTCCACTTT. This chain uses TRBV5-4 with TRBJ1-6, with 7 bases that match TRBD1. V was pared by 0 bases and J by 6 bases, with 6 bases of the junction left unmatched. Germline V gene data show CDR1 as SGHNT and CDR2 as YYREEE (reference sequence). The CDR3 consists of 16 residues.

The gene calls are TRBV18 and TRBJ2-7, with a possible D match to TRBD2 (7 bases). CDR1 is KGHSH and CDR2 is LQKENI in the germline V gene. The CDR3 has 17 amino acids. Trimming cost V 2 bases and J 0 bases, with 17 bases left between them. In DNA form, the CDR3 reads TGTGCCAGCTCACCAGATCGGGGGCGGGGGAACTCCTACGAGCAGTACTTC. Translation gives CASSPDRGRGNSYEQYF.

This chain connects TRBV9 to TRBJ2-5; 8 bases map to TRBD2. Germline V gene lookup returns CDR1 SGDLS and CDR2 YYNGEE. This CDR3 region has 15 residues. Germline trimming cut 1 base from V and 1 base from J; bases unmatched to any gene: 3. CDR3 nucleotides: TGTGCCAGCAGCGTATTAAGCGGGGGCCAAGAGACCCAGTACTTC. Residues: CASSVLSGGQETQYF.

The chain's CDR3 is CASSQQLELNTEAFF. The CDR3 DNA reads TGCGCCAGCAGCCAACAATTAGAGTTGAACACTGAAGCTTTCTTT. The genes are TRBV4-1 and TRBJ1-1, with D hard to call. Germline CDR1 is MGHRA and CDR2 is YSYEKL. The CDR3 contains 15 residues. With 2 bases removed from V and 0 bases from J, the gap between germline ends came to 10 bases.

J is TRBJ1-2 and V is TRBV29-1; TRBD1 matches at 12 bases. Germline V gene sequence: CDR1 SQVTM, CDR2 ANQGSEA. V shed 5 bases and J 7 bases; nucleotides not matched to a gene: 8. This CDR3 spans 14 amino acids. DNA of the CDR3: TGCAGCGTTCCCTACGGGACAGGGGGCTTTGGCTACACCTTC. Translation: CSVPYGTGGFGYTF.

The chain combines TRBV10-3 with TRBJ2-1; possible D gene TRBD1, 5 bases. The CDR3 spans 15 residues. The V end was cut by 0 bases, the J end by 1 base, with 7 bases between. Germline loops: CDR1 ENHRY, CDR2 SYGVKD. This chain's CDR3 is CAISESPGSYNEQFF. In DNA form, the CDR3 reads TGTGCCATCAGTGAGTCGCCAGGGTCCTACAATGAGCAGTTCTTC.